These 5 T cell receptor beta chains share one sample of origin, sequenced in a study of blood T cell repertoires in COVID-19. The repertoire was sequenced with immunoSEQ multiplex PCR; TCRdb's copy has only in-frame clones and lacks some. The sample records roughly 320,000 clones, 80% to 90% being singletons. The sample was peripheral blood. The source of these receptors is a woman between 50 and 59 years old with COVID-19, enrolled during active disease.

V is TRBV28 and J is TRBJ1-3; D remains ambiguous. The CDR3 sequence is 16 residues long. Germline V lookup: CDR1 MDHEN, CDR2 SYDVKM. The germline V and J ends were trimmed by 5 bases and 4 bases, with 18 bases remaining between them. The CDR3 here is CASSRGGVVSGNTIYF. CDR3 sequence (DNA): TGTGCCAGCAGTCGAGGCGGGGTTGTTTCCGGAAACACCATATATTTT. Variable domain in full (rest from reference TRBV28 and TRBJ1-3): DVKVTQSSRYLVKRTGEKVFLECVQDMDHENMFWYRQDPGLGLRLIYFSYDVKMKEKGDIPEGYSVSREKKERFSLILESASTNQTSMYLCASSRGGVVSGNTIYFGEGSWLTVV.

V usage is TRBV2 and J usage is TRBJ1-1; 9 nucleotides align to TRBD1. V lost 4 bases, J lost 3 bases, and 6 bases stayed unmatched. The CDR3 covers 15 residues. The germline gives CDR1 SNHLY, CDR2 FYNNEI. CDR3 nucleotides: TGTGCCAGCAGTGGACAGGGGGTGAGGTACACTGAAGCTTTCTTT. This codes for CASSGQGVRYTEAFF. Drawing the rest from reference TRBV2 and TRBJ1-1, the complete variable domain is EPEVTQTPSHQVTQMGQEVILRCVPISNHLYFYWYRQILGQKVEFLVSFYNNEISEKSEIFDDQFSVERPDGSNFTLKIRSTKLEDSAMYFCASSGQGVRYTEAFFGQGTRLTVV.

This chain joins TRBV24-1 and TRBJ2-5; a weak D match, TRBD2 (6 bases). This CDR3 spans 17 amino acids. V lost 1 base, J lost 4 bases, and 18 bases lay in between. Germline assignment: CDR1 KGHDR and CDR2 SFDVKD. CDR3 in amino acids: CATSDFLTGSGGETQYF. CDR3 nucleotide sequence: TGTGCCACCAGTGATTTTCTGACGGGGTCCGGGGGAGAGACCCAGTACTTC.

The chain employs TRBV6-2 or TRBV6-3 and TRBJ2-1; 10 nucleotides align to TRBD2. There are 15 residues in the CDR3. Germline V gene lookup returns CDR1 MNHEY and CDR2 SVGEGT. V trimming: 2 bases; J trimming: 5 bases; junction bases outside the gene matches: 3. The CDR3 region has the DNA TGTGCCAGCAGTTACGTGCTAGCGGGGGACAATGAGCAGTTCTTC. It translates to CASSYVLAGDNEQFF.

This chain connects TRBV30 to TRBJ1-1; 8 bases match TRBD1. The CDR3 has 20 residues. Germline trimming cut 5 bases from V and 3 bases from J; bases unmatched to any gene: 26. Looked up from germline, CDR1 is GTSNPN and CDR2 is SVGIG (reference sequence). The CDR3 loop is CAWLPDRVDTGNRLYTEAFF. Here the CDR3 DNA reads TGTGCCTGGCTTCCGGACAGGGTGGACACAGGCAACCGTCTTTACACTGAAGCTTTCTTT.